One and the same sample provided the 19 T cell receptor beta chains below, sequenced in a study of T cell repertoires in ileal Crohn's disease. The method was immunoSEQ multiplex PCR; TCRdb's version includes in-frame clones alone and lacks a portion of them. Of about 7,000 clones listed, roughly 70% are singletons. The material sequenced was ileal tissue. These receptor sequences come from an adult with Crohn's disease.

The chain employs TRBV11-2 and TRBJ2-2, with D possibly TRBD2 on 6 matching bases. Germline-derived CDR1 and CDR2 are SGHAT and FQNNGV. V was pared by 1 base and J by 6 bases, with 15 bases between. The CDR3 consists of 16 residues. The CDR3 loop reads CASSLGAGYTPGELFF. CDR3 in DNA: TGTGCCAGCAGCTTAGGCGCGGGGTATACCCCCGGGGAGCTGTTTTTT. The full variable domain, completed using reference TRBV11-2 and TRBJ2-2, is EAGVAQSPRYKIIEKRQSVAFWCNPISGHATLYWYQQILGQGPKLLIQFQNNGVVDDSQLPKDRFSAERLKGVDSTLKIQPAKLEDSAVYLCASSLGAGYTPGELFFGEGSRLTVL.

The chain is built from TRBV18 and TRBJ1-1, with 10 bases lining up with TRBD1. The germline V gene encodes CDR1 KGHSH and CDR2 LQKENI. J was trimmed by 4 bases and V by 2 bases; bases with no gene match: 10. The CDR3 has 17 amino acids. The CDR3 here is CASSPFGTGDSSTEAFF. DNA of the CDR3: TGTGCCAGCTCACCATTTGGGACAGGGGATAGTAGCACTGAAGCTTTCTTT.

The chain combines TRBV4-3 with TRBJ2-1; 8 bases line up with TRBD2. CDR1 LGHNA and CDR2 YSLEER come from the germline V gene. The CDR3 runs 17 residues. Trimming removed 0 bases from V and 6 bases from J; junction bases left unmatched: 10. The CDR3: CASSQDGWRGAVNEQFF. CDR3 nucleotide sequence: TGCGCCAGCAGCCAAGATGGATGGCGGGGGGCGGTCAATGAGCAGTTCTTC.

This clone was seen only once. The V call is TRBV29-1, the J call TRBJ1-2; 8 bases line up with TRBD1. Germline V gene lookup returns CDR1 SQVTM and CDR2 ANQGSEA. Trimming at V came to 5 bases and at J to 7 bases, leaving 9 bases not matched to a gene. There are 13 residues in the CDR3. The DNA of the CDR3 is TGCAGCGTTTACAGACAGGGGCGGAGTGGCTACACCTTC. Encoded protein: CSVYRQGRSGYTF.

The chain employs TRBV2 and TRBJ1-3; the D gene is possibly TRBD1 (6 bases). The CDR3 contains 14 residues. Germline-derived CDR1 and CDR2 are SNHLY and FYNNEI. V was trimmed by 4 bases and J by 2 bases, leaving 9 bases between them. The CDR3 sequence: CASSVTGTGNTIYF. The CDR3 bases are TGTGCCAGCAGTGTTACAGGGACTGGAAACACCATATATTTT.

The chain links TRBV6-5 to TRBJ1-1; 9 nucleotides align to TRBD1. Trimming at V came to 4 bases and at J to 0 bases, leaving 3 bases not matched to a gene. Germline-derived CDR1 and CDR2 are MNHEY and SVGAGI. The CDR3 runs 15 residues. This CDR3 is CASSWTGDLNTEAFF. CDR3 DNA: TGTGCCAGCAGTTGGACAGGGGACCTGAACACTGAAGCTTTCTTT.

This clone has more than one count but fewer than ten. V is TRBV7-2 and J is TRBJ1-1; 7 nucleotides match TRBD1. V gave up 4 bases and J gave up 8 bases; unmatched junction bases: 4. This CDR3 contains 12 residues. Germline CDR1 and CDR2: SGHTA and FQGNSA. This CDR3 is CASSSRGAEAFF. CDR3 sequence (DNA): TGTGCCAGCAGCTCCAGGGGGGCCGAAGCTTTCTTT.

This sequence joins TRBV5-1 and TRBJ2-7; 9 nucleotides align to TRBD1. V dropped 7 bases and J dropped 9; count of bases not matched to a gene: 14. The CDR3 is made up of 14 amino acids. Germline V gene sequence: CDR1 SGHRS, CDR2 YFSETQ. The CDR3 protein is CASARTGDGSGQYF. The CDR3 DNA follows: TGCGCCAGCGCACGGACAGGGGATGGTTCGGGGCAGTACTTC.

The CDR3 reads CASSEALGLNYGYTF. The CDR3 DNA reads TGTGCCAGCAGTGAAGCCCTGGGACTTAACTATGGCTACACCTTC. V is TRBV6-1 and J is TRBJ1-2; tentative D call: TRBD1 (5 bases). Trimming pared 0 bases from V and 1 base from J, leaving 9 bases between. Germline lookup yields CDR1 MNHNS and CDR2 SASEGT. The CDR3 is 15 amino acids.

The chain recombines TRBV5-1 with TRBJ2-2; 9 nucleotides agree with TRBD1. Per the germline V gene, CDR1 is SGHRS and CDR2 is YFSETQ. There are 15 residues in the CDR3. Trimming cost V 4 bases and J 4 bases; bases outside gene matches: 5. CDR3 in DNA: TGCGCCAGCAGCGCGGGACAGGGTCCCACCGGGGAGCTGTTTTTT. Translating gives CASSAGQGPTGELFF.

This chain joins TRBV29-1 and TRBJ2-7, with TRBD1 matching 9 bases. Losses at the gene ends were 1 base for V and 4 bases for J; bases not matched to a gene: 5. CDR3 length: 14 amino acids. Germline V gene data show CDR1 as SQVTM and CDR2 as ANQGSEA. In DNA form, the CDR3 reads TGCAGCGTTGAAGTTGGACAGGGGAAATACGAGCAGTACTTC. This gives the protein CSVEVGQGKYEQYF.

The V gene is TRBV7-6, the J gene TRBJ2-7; 8 nucleotides match TRBD2. This CDR3 is 15 amino acids long. Germline loops: CDR1 SGHVS, CDR2 FNYEAQ. J lost 2 bases, V lost 1 base, and 4 bases had no gene match. CDR3 coding DNA: TGTGCCAGCAGCTTAGATACTAGCGGCGCCTACGAGCAGTACTTC. It translates to CASSLDTSGAYEQYF.

The chain carries TRBV7-6 and TRBJ2-5, with D maybe TRBD2 (6 bases). The CDR3 loop spans 15 amino acids. Germline loops: CDR1 SGHVS, CDR2 FNYEAQ. V was pared by 5 bases and J by 2 bases, with 15 bases between. CDR3: CASSPVAGKQETQYF. The CDR3, as DNA: TGTGCCAGCAGCCCCGTGGCGGGGAAGCAAGAGACCCAGTACTTC.

The chain recombines TRBV11-3 with TRBJ1-1; D gene ambiguous. The CDR3 has 14 residues. CDR1 is SGHNT and CDR2 is YENEEA in the germline V gene. Trimming cost V 2 bases and J 5 bases, with 12 bases left between them. The CDR3 region has the DNA TGTGCCAGCAGCTTACTAACGGGGTGGACTGAAGCTTTCTTT. Translation: CASSLLTGWTEAFF.

The rearrangement uses TRBV25-1 and TRBJ1-2, with D uncertain. The germline gives CDR1 MGHDK, CDR2 SYGVNS. V was trimmed by 1 base and J by 5 bases, leaving 11 bases between them. This CDR3 has 14 amino acids. CDR3 loop: CASSEWNTRYGYTF. The CDR3 coding sequence is TGTGCCAGCAGTGAATGGAACACTAGATATGGCTACACCTTC.

In its sample, this clone was seen once. The rearrangement uses TRBV30 and TRBJ2-1; 9 bases align to TRBD2. J was trimmed by 11 bases and V by 4 bases; bases with no gene match: 6. The germline CDR1 and CDR2 sequences are GTSNPN and SVGIG (reference sequence). The CDR3 is 12 residues long. The CDR3: CAWTRLADKQFF. Written as DNA, the CDR3 is TGTGCCTGGACGAGACTAGCGGATAAGCAGTTCTTC.

The chain links TRBV14 to TRBJ1-1; weak D call: TRBD1 (6 bases). There are 14 residues in the CDR3. The germline CDR1 and CDR2 sequences are SGHDN and FVKESK. Trimming took 4 bases from V and 8 from J, leaving 17 bases between them. The CDR3 is CASSRTAPSKEAFF. The CDR3 DNA sequence: TGTGCCAGCAGCCGGACAGCCCCTTCAAAAGAAGCTTTCTTT.

A single count supports this clone. The CDR3 DNA follows: TGTGCCAGTAGTATCGGGGGAACCCAAGAGACCCAGTACTTC. This sequence encodes CASSIGGTQETQYF. The V gene is TRBV19, the J gene TRBJ2-5; weak D call: TRBD2 (6 bases). Germline-derived CDR1 and CDR2 are LNHDA and SQIVND (reference sequence). Deletions cut 3 bases from V and 1 base from J, with 9 bases between. This CDR3 region has 14 residues.

The rearrangement links TRBV2 to TRBJ1-2; 8 nucleotides align to TRBD1. The V gene's germline CDR1 is SNHLY and CDR2 FYNNEI. The CDR3 totals 13 residues. The V gene end was trimmed by 5 bases and the J gene end by 4 bases; junction bases not matched to a gene: 3. CDR3 DNA sequence: TGTGCCAGCAGTCCAGGGGGCGGCTATGGCTACACCTTC. This sequence encodes CASSPGGGYGYTF.